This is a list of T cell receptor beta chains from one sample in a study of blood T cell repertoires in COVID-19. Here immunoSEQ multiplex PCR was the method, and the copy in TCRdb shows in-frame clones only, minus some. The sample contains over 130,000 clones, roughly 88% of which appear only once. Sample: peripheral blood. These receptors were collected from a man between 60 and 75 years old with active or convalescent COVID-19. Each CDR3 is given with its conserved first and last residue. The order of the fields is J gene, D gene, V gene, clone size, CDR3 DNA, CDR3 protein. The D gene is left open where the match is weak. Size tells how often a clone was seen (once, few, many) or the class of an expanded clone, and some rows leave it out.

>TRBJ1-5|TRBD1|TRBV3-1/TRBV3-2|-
TGTGCCAGCAGCCACGGACAGGGGCTTCAGCCCCAGCATTTT
CASSHGQGLQPQHF
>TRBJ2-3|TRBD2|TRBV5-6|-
TGTGCCAGCAGTAAGAGCGGGAGCCTCTGGGGCACAGATACGCAGTATTTT
CASSKSGSLWGTDTQYF
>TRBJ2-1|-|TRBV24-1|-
TGTGCCACCAGTGATCTCCGCGGCTCCTACAATGAGCAGTTCTTC
CATSDLRGSYNEQFF
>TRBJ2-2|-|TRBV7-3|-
TGTGCCAGCAGCTCCGCAGGGGCACGCACCGGGGAGCTGTTTTTT
CASSSAGARTGELFF
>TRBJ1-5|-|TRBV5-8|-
TGTGCCAGCAGCTTGGGACAGCTAGTGAATCAGCCCCAGCATTTT
CASSLGQLVNQPQHF
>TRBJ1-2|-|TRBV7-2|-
TGTGCCAGCAGCTTAGTTGAGGGATATGGCTACACCTTC
CASSLVEGYGYTF
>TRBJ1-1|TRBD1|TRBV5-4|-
TGTGCCAGCAGCGGGACAGGGGACAACACTGAAGCTTTCTTT
CASSGTGDNTEAFF
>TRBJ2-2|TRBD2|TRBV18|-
TGTGCCAGCTCGAGGACTAGCGGGATCACCGGGGAGCTGTTTTTT
CASSRTSGITGELFF
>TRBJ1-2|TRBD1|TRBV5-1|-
TGCGCCAGCAGCTTGACCGGGACAGACTATGGCTACACCTTC
CASSLTGTDYGYTF
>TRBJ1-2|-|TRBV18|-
TGTGCCAGCTCACCGGGACAACCGAACTATGGCTACACCTTC
CASSPGQPNYGYTF
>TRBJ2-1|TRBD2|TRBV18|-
TGTGCCAGCTCCGGGACTAGCTTTTCCTCCTACAATGAGCAGTTCTTC
CASSGTSFSSYNEQFF
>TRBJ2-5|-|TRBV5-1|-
TGCGCCAGCAGCTTTCAGGGTAAACAAGAGACCCAGTACTTC
CASSFQGKQETQYF
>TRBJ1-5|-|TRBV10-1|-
TGCGCCAGCAGTGAAGACAGGAATCAGCCCCAGCATTTT
CASSEDRNQPQHF
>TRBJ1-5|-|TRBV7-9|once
TGTGCCAGCAGCCTGGACAGTAATCAGCCCCAGCATTTT
CASSLDSNQPQHF
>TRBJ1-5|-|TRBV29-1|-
TGCAGCGTCACGACAGGAACTAGCAATCAGCCCCAGCATTTT
CSVTTGTSNQPQHF
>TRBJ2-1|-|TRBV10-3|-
TGTGCCATCAGCTTAACAGGGATTGATGAGCAGTTCTTC
CAISLTGIDEQFF
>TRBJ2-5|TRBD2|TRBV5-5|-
TGTGCCAGCAGCTTGGAGGGGAGGGGAGAGACCCAGTACTTC
CASSLEGRGETQYF
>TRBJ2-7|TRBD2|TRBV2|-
TGTGCCAGCAGTGATTCGGCTAGCGGGAAATACGAGCAGTACTTC
CASSDSASGKYEQYF
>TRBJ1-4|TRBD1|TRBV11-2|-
TGTGCCAGCAGCTTTACGGCAGGGGGGAACGAAAAACTGTTTTTT
CASSFTAGGNEKLFF
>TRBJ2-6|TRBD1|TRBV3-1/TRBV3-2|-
TGTGCCAGCAGCCGCGGGACAGGGACTGGGGCCAACGTCCTGACTTTC
CASSRGTGTGANVLTF
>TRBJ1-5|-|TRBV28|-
TGTGCCAGCAGTTTTACCCAGCATAGCAGAGAGCCCCAGCATTTT
CASSFTQHSREPQHF
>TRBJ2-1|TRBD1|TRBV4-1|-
TGCGCCAGCAGCCAAAGGGGCCCGACAGGGATCAGCGATGAGCAGTTCTTC
CASSQRGPTGISDEQFF
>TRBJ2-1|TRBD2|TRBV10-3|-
TGTGCCATCCACCCGGGACTAGCGGGAGGTAAAAATGAGCAGTTCTTC
CAIHPGLAGGKNEQFF
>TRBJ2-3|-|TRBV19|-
TGTGCCAGTAGGAGCGGGTCTAGCACAGATACGCAGTATTTT
CASRSGSSTDTQYF
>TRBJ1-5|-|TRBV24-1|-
TGTGCCACCAGTGATTTAAGGGGAAGGGGCAATCAGCCCCAGCATTTT
CATSDLRGRGNQPQHF
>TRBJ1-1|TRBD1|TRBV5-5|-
TGTGCCAGCAGCTTGGGACAGGGCCCTGAAGCTTTCTTT
CASSLGQGPEAFF
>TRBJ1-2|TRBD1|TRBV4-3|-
TGCGCCAGCAGCCAAGAACACGGACAGGGCCGGGGCTACACCTTC
CASSQEHGQGRGYTF
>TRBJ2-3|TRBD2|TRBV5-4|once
TGTGCCAGCAGCTTGCGGGAGGGCACAGATACGCAGTATTTT
CASSLREGTDTQYF
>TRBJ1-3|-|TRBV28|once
TGTGCCAGCACCCTGGACGAGGGTGCCTGGAACACCATATATTTT
CASTLDEGAWNTIYF
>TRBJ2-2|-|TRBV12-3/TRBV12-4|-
TGTGCCAGCAGAAGAAGGGGAATCGGGGAGCTGTTTTTT
CASRRRGIGELFF
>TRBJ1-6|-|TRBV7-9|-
TGTGCCAGCAGCTTAGTGGCAGGGAACTCACCCCTCCACTTT
CASSLVAGNSPLHF
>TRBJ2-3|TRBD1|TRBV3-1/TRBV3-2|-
TGTGCCAGCAGCCCCGGGACAGGTAAGACTAGCACAGATACGCAGTATTTT
CASSPGTGKTSTDTQYF
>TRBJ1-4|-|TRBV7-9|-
TGTGCCAGCAGACAGCCTGCAACTAATGAAAAACTGTTTTTT
CASRQPATNEKLFF
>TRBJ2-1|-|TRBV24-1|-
TGTGCCACCAGTGACCCTCCGGGACTCAGTAAGAGCTCCTACAATGAGCAGTTCTTC
CATSDPPGLSKSSYNEQFF
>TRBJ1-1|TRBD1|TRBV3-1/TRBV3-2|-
TGTGCCAGCAGCGCCCGGGACAGAAACACTGAAGCTTTCTTT
CASSARDRNTEAFF
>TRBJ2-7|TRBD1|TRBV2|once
TGTGCCAGCAAGGACAGGTTGATCTCCTACGAGCAGTACTTC
CASKDRLISYEQYF
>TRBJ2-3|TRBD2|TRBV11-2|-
TGTGCCAGCAGCTTAGATTACCCCGGGAGGGCCGGGGGAGATACGCAGTATTTT
CASSLDYPGRAGGDTQYF
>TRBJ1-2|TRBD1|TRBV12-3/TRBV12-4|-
TGTGCCAGCAGCTTTCTGGACAGGAATGGCTACACCTTC
CASSFLDRNGYTF
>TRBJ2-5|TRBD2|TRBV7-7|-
TGTGCTAGCAGCTTAGCGGGAGCGCAGACCCAGTACTTC
CASSLAGAQTQYF
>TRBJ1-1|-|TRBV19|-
TGTGCCAGTAGTATGGGTTTAGGACAGAACACTGAAGCTTTCTTT
CASSMGLGQNTEAFF
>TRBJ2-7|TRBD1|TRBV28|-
TGTGCCAGCAGGTCTTCCGGGACAGGGCTCTACGAGCAGTACTTC
CASRSSGTGLYEQYF
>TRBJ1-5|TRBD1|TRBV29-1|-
TGCAGCGTTACAGGGGACAATCAGCCCCAGCATTTT
CSVTGDNQPQHF
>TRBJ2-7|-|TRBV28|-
TGTGCCAGCAGTTTACGAGGTAGCTACGAGCAGTACTTC
CASSLRGSYEQYF
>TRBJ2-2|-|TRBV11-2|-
TGTGCCAGCAGCTCCCGACCCTCAACAGGCCGTACCGGGGAGCTGTTTTTT
CASSSRPSTGRTGELFF
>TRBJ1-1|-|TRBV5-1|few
TGCGCCAGCAGCCCAGACGGGTTAGGAGGGGATAGGGCTTTCTTT
CASSPDGLGGDRAFF
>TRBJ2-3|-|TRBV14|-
TGTGCCAGCAGCCAGGGGAGAGTGGGTTTCAGAGGAGATACGCAGTATTTT
CASSQGRVGFRGDTQYF
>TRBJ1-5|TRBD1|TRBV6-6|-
TGTGCCAGCAGTTTGACAGGGGGAAGGCAGCCCCAGCATTTT
CASSLTGGRQPQHF
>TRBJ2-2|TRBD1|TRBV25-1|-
TGTGCCAGCCGTAAGACAGGGGTCACCGGGGAGCTGTTTTTT
CASRKTGVTGELFF
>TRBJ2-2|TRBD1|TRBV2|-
TGTGCCAGCAGTGAGCAGGGGGCGAGTCACACCGGGGAGCTGTTTTTT
CASSEQGASHTGELFF
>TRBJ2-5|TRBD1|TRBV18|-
TGTGCCAGCTCACCCCAGACAGGGGGAAAGGAGACCCAGTACTTC
CASSPQTGGKETQYF
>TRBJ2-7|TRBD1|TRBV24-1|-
TGTGCCACCAGTGAGGATTATCAAAGACAGGGGGGCCTCTCCTACGAGCAGTACTTC
CATSEDYQRQGGLSYEQYF